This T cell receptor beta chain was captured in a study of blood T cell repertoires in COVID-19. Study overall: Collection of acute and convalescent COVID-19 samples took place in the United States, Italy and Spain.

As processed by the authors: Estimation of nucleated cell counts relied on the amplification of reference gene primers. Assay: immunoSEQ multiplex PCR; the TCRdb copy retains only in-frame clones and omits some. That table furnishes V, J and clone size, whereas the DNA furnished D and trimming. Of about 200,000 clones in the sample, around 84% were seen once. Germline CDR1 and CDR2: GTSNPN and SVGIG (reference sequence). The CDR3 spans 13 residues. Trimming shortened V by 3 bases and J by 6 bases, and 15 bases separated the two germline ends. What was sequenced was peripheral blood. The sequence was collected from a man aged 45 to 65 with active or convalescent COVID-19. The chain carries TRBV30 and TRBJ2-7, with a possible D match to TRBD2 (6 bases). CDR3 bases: TGTGCCTGGAGCCTTTACCTCGGGGGCGAGCAGTACTTC. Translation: CAWSLYLGGEQYF. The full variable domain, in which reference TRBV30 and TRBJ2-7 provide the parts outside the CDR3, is SQTIHQWPATLVQPVGSPLSLECTVEGTSNPNLYWYRQAAGRGLQLLFYSVGIGQISSEVPQNLSASRPQDRQFILSSKKLLLSDSGFYLCAWSLYLGGEQYFGPGTRLTVT.